A selection of T cell receptor beta chains follows, all from one sample in a study of cytomegalovirus exposure and HLA in healthy donors. The protocol was immunoSEQ multiplex PCR, while the TCRdb copy is restricted to in-frame clones and leaves out a portion. The sample contains approximately 83,000 clones, around 81% of which appear only once. The sequenced sample was PBMCs. These receptor sequences come from a man younger than 30 in good health and CMV-seronegative. Both conserved end residues are part of each CDR3. Fields, in order: J gene, V gene, CDR3 length, D gene, clone size, CDR3 DNA, CDR3 protein. D genes are given only for firm matches. For some rows the clone size is stated as once, few or many, or as a class when expanded; others skip it.

TRBJ2-6 | TRBV5-1 | 13 | . | . | TGCGCCAGCACCTCGGGTGGGGCCAACGTCCTGACTTTC | CASTSGGANVLTF
TRBJ1-2 | TRBV5-1 | 15 | . | . | TGCGCCAGCCGCCAGCAGGGAGGGATTAACTATGGCTACACCTTC | CASRQQGGINYGYTF
TRBJ2-5 | TRBV7-9 | 16 | . | . | TGTGCCAGCACCCTAGGGGGGTGGGGACTACAAGAGACCCAGTACTTC | CASTLGGWGLQETQYF
TRBJ1-4 | TRBV5-1 | 16 | . | . | TGCGCCAGCAGCCCCGGCCTAGGCCCGGGTAATGAAAAACTGTTTTTT | CASSPGLGPGNEKLFF
TRBJ2-7 | TRBV6-5 | 15 | . | . | TGTGCCAGCAGTTACGACGTAACAGGGAACTACGAGCAGTACTTC | CASSYDVTGNYEQYF
TRBJ2-2 | TRBV5-4 | 15 | TRBD1 | . | TGTGCCATAAGCCGGGACAGGGCGAACACCGGGGAGCTGTTTTTT | CAISRDRANTGELFF
TRBJ2-3 | TRBV5-1 | 15 | TRBD1 | . | TGCGCCAGCGAGTCAGAGACAGGGGCAAGCGATACGCAGTATTTT | CASESETGASDTQYF
TRBJ2-1 | TRBV7-2 | 15 | TRBD1 | . | TGTGCCAGCAGCTTAGGGGCAGGGGGCTCGCTTGAGCAGTTCTTC | CASSLGAGGSLEQFF
TRBJ2-3 | TRBV25-1 | 12 | . | few | TGTGCCAGCACCGCCCCGCCTTTCGGGGGGTATTTT | CASTAPPFGGYF
TRBJ2-3 | TRBV4-2 | 21 | . | . | TGTGCCAGCAGCCATAAGCCCCCTAGCGCAGGAGTTATACCCAGCACAGATACGCAGTATTTT | CASSHKPPSAGVIPSTDTQYF
TRBJ2-3 | TRBV7-9 | 16 | TRBD2 | . | TGTGCCAGCAGCTTCCACCTAGCGGGGCCCACAGATACGCAGTATTTT | CASSFHLAGPTDTQYF
TRBJ1-6 | TRBV7-9 | 14 | TRBD1 | once | TGTGCCAGCAGCTTATACAGGGGGGATTCACCCCTCCACTTT | CASSLYRGDSPLHF
TRBJ1-1 | TRBV6-1 | 15 | . | few | TGTGCCAGCAAGGGCCCACAGGGCAGGAACACTGAAGCTTTCTTT | CASKGPQGRNTEAFF
TRBJ1-6 | TRBV6-4 | 15 | TRBD1 | . | TGTGCCAGCAAGACTCCCGACAGGGGTGGTTCACCCCTCCACTTT | CASKTPDRGGSPLHF
TRBJ2-7 | TRBV7-7 | 14 | TRBD1 | . | TGTGCTAGCAGCTCCGGGACAGGGGCCTACGAGCAGTACTTC | CASSSGTGAYEQYF
TRBJ1-2 | TRBV2 | 12 | . | . | TGTGCCAGCAGCCTCGAGATATCGGGCTACACCTTC | CASSLEISGYTF
TRBJ2-1 | TRBV4-1 | 15 | TRBD1 | . | TGCGCCAGCAGCCCGGGACAGGGACCCTACAATGAGCAGTTCTTC | CASSPGQGPYNEQFF
TRBJ1-1 | TRBV5-1 | 13 | TRBD1 | . | TGCGCCAGCAGCTTGGGGCCAGGGGGCGATGCTTTCTTT | CASSLGPGGDAFF
TRBJ1-5 | TRBV19 | 12 | TRBD1 | . | TGTGGTACGGGACAGGGAAATCAGCCCCAGCATTTT | CGTGQGNQPQHF
TRBJ1-2 | TRBV5-1 | 14 | . | . | TGCGCCAGCAGCTTCTCGATACAGGGTGATGGCTACACCTTC | CASSFSIQGDGYTF
TRBJ1-1 | TRBV5-4 | 15 | . | . | TGTGCCAGCAGCCTGGGTGAAGGGGGGAACACTGAAGCTTTCTTT | CASSLGEGGNTEAFF
TRBJ2-2 | TRBV10-2 | 14 | . | . | TGCGCCACCAAGCCGGACACAAACACCGGGGAGCTGTTTTTT | CATKPDTNTGELFF
TRBJ1-1 | TRBV6-5 | 16 | . | . | TGTGCCAGCAGTTACTTGGGAGGGGGAGGACACACTGAAGCTTTCTTT | CASSYLGGGGHTEAFF
TRBJ2-5 | TRBV7-7 | 13 | . | . | TGTGCCAGCAGCCGGGACTTAAAAGAGACCCAGTACTTC | CASSRDLKETQYF
TRBJ1-1 | TRBV6-5 | 13 | . | few | TGTGCCAGCAGTCCCCAGGGTTTGACTGAAGCTTTCTTT | CASSPQGLTEAFF
TRBJ1-1 | TRBV7-2 | 16 | . | . | TGTGCCAGCAGCAGGGGATTTGAGACACTGGGGACTGAAGCTTTCTTT | CASSRGFETLGTEAFF
TRBJ2-1 | TRBV11-2 | 13 | . | . | TGTGCCAGCAGCTTCGGGTCCTACAATGAGCAGTTCTTC | CASSFGSYNEQFF
TRBJ1-5 | TRBV5-5 | 13 | TRBD1 | . | TGTGCCAGCAGCGGGGACAGTTATCAGCCCCAGCATTTT | CASSGDSYQPQHF
TRBJ2-1 | TRBV6-5 | 15 | TRBD2 | once | TGTGCCAGCAGTTATAGTGCGGGGGGGCACAATGAGCAGTTCTTC | CASSYSAGGHNEQFF
TRBJ2-5 | TRBV29-1 | 15 | . | . | TGCAGCGTCGCCGGGGGAGCCATACGTGGGACGACCCAGTACTTC | CSVAGGAIRGTTQYF
TRBJ2-7 | TRBV7-3 | 13 | TRBD1 | . | TGTGCCAGCAGCTTTGGACAGGGTCGAGAGCAGTACTTC | CASSFGQGREQYF
TRBJ2-7 | TRBV6-5 | 15 | . | . | TGTGCCAGCAGTTACTCTACAGGCTACTCCTACGAGCAGTACTTC | CASSYSTGYSYEQYF
TRBJ2-7 | TRBV19 | 18 | . | . | TGTGCCAGTAGTACCAGCGGATCAGGGAGAGGGGGTTCCTACGAGCAGTACTTC | CASSTSGSGRGGSYEQYF
TRBJ2-3 | TRBV7-2 | 17 | TRBD2 | . | TGTGCCAGCATACTTAGACTAGCGGGGGGATCAGCAGATACGCAGTATTTT | CASILRLAGGSADTQYF
TRBJ1-2 | TRBV18 | 15 | . | . | TGTGCCAGCTCACCACCGACAGACTTCAACTATGGCTACACCTTC | CASSPPTDFNYGYTF
TRBJ2-1 | TRBV18 | 16 | TRBD2 | . | TGTGCCAGCTCACAACCGGGACTAGCGGGGGGGAATGAGCAGTTCTTC | CASSQPGLAGGNEQFF
TRBJ2-6 | TRBV7-9 | 18 | . | . | TGTTCCAGCAGCTTAGGAGTAGGCGGCAACTCTGGGGCCAACGTCCTGACTTTC | CSSSLGVGGNSGANVLTF
TRBJ1-1 | TRBV5-1 | 16 | . | . | TGCGCCAGCAGCGCCGGATCAGGGGCGAGGGGTTCGGAAGCTTTCTTT | CASSAGSGARGSEAFF
TRBJ1-3 | TRBV5-1 | 14 | . | . | TGCGCCAGCAGCTTCGGGGAGACTGGAAACACCATATATTTT | CASSFGETGNTIYF
TRBJ1-4 | TRBV14 | 17 | . | few | TGTGCCAGCAGCCAAGAAGGAACGGGGAGGTACGATGAAAAACTGTTTTTT | CASSQEGTGRYDEKLFF
TRBJ2-1 | TRBV5-5 | 15 | TRBD1 | once | TGTGCCAGCAGCCTATCGGGACAGGGGGACAATGAGCAGTTCTTC | CASSLSGQGDNEQFF
TRBJ1-2 | TRBV9 | 16 | . | . | TGTGCCAGCAGCGTAGATCGAGCCGTACTCGACTATGGCTACACCTTC | CASSVDRAVLDYGYTF
TRBJ2-2 | TRBV19 | 14 | . | . | TGTGCCAGTAGTGTGCAGGGTAACACCGGGGAGCTGTTTTTT | CASSVQGNTGELFF
TRBJ1-2 | TRBV27 | 15 | . | . | TGTGCCAGCAGTTTCGGGTCAGAGGGCTTCTATGGCTACACCTTC | CASSFGSEGFYGYTF
TRBJ2-3 | TRBV5-1 | 17 | TRBD2 | once | TGCGCCAGCAGCTTGGTGTGGGCTAGCGGGGGGTCAGATACGCAGTATTTT | CASSLVWASGGSDTQYF